This is a list of T cell receptor beta chains from one sample in a study of Ad26.COV2.S vaccination and SARS-CoV-2 variants. TCRdb's copy holds only in-frame clones and misses some; the assay was immunoSEQ multiplex PCR. The profile shows about 220,000 clones, roughly 90% of them singletons. Here the sequenced sample was peripheral blood, taken in a trial of Ad26.COV2.S vaccine versus placebo. Receptors were obtained from a person aged 18 to 65 who received the Ad26.COV2.S COVID-19 vaccine or a placebo. Each CDR3 is given with its conserved first and last residue. A D gene is named only where the DNA matches it firmly. Not all rows give a size; the values are once, few, many and, for expanded clones, a class.

clone_size cdr3_length j_call d_call v_call cdr3_aa cdr3_nt
. 15 TRBJ2-3 . TRBV7-3 CASSSWGPPTDTQYF TGTGCCAGCAGCTCGTGGGGCCCTCCGACAGATACGCAGTATTTT
. 14 TRBJ2-5 . TRBV28 CASSNWRPQETQYF TGTGCCAGCTCCAACTGGAGGCCCCAAGAGACCCAGTACTTC
. 13 TRBJ2-7 . TRBV3-1/TRBV3-2 CASSQDWNTGQYF TGTGCCAGCAGCCAAGATTGGAACACCGGGCAGTACTTC
. 13 TRBJ1-1 TRBD1 TRBV29-1 CSVVRTGNTEAFF TGCAGCGTTGTTCGGACAGGGAACACTGAAGCTTTCTTT
. 14 TRBJ2-1 . TRBV5-4 CASSLPGTSNEQFF TGTGCCAGCAGCCTGCCGGGGACTTCCAATGAGCAGTTCTTC
once 13 TRBJ1-2 . TRBV2 CASSYRAPHGYTF TGTGCCAGCAGCTACAGGGCCCCCCATGGCTACACCTTC
. 15 TRBJ1-1 . TRBV7-3 CASSSTGIMNTEAFF TGTGCCAGCAGCTCAACAGGAATAATGAACACTGAAGCTTTCTTT
. 15 TRBJ1-3 TRBD1 TRBV6-5 CASMGQGSSGNTIYF TGTGCCAGCATGGGACAGGGGAGCTCTGGAAACACCATATATTTT
once 14 TRBJ1-1 . TRBV28 CASRGGAPNTEAFF TGTGCCAGCAGGGGGGGGGCGCCGAACACTGAAGCTTTCTTT
. 13 TRBJ1-2 . TRBV29-1 CSVELSEDYGYTF TGCAGCGTTGAGTTGTCGGAAGACTATGGCTACACCTTC
. 13 TRBJ1-6 TRBD1 TRBV10-3 CAISDRGNSPLHF TGTGCCATCAGTGACAGGGGGAATTCACCCCTCCACTTT
. 15 TRBJ2-1 TRBD1 TRBV14 CASSRTGYSYNEQFF TGTGCCAGCAGCCGGACAGGTTATTCCTACAATGAGCAGTTCTTC
. 19 TRBJ1-3 . TRBV3-1/TRBV3-2 CASSQVLIRSKDSGNTIYF TGTGCCAGCAGCCAAGTCTTGATAAGGAGTAAAGACTCTGGAAACACCATATATTTT
. 17 TRBJ2-4 . TRBV5-1 CASSLNAGPSAKNIQYF TGCGCCAGCAGCTTGAATGCCGGGCCGTCGGCCAAAAACATTCAGTACTTC
. 16 TRBJ2-2 TRBD2 TRBV7-9 CASSLVLAGTTGELFF TGTGCCAGCAGCTTAGTACTAGCGGGAACCACCGGGGAGCTGTTTTTT
. 15 TRBJ2-1 . TRBV7-3 CASSLGLYSYNEQFF TGTGCCAGCAGCTTAGGTCTATACTCCTACAATGAGCAGTTCTTC
once 16 TRBJ1-2 TRBD1 TRBV7-2 CASSLVVTGPGYGYTF TGTGCCAGCAGCTTAGTTGTGACAGGGCCTGGTTATGGCTACACCTTC
. 15 TRBJ2-5 . TRBV6-2/TRBV6-3 CASSPTERYQETQYF TGTGCCAGCAGCCCGACTGAACGATACCAAGAGACCCAGTACTTC
once 14 TRBJ2-7 TRBD1 TRBV7-2 CASSFDRGTYEQYF TGTGCCAGCAGCTTCGACAGGGGAACCTACGAGCAGTACTTC
. 14 TRBJ2-1 TRBD2 TRBV10-3 CAAGREGSYNEQFF TGTGCCGCCGGGCGGGAGGGCTCCTACAATGAGCAGTTCTTC
. 13 TRBJ1-3 . TRBV3-1/TRBV3-2 CASSQVVGNTIYF TGTGCCAGCAGCCAAGTGGTGGGAAACACCATATATTTT
. 12 TRBJ2-7 . TRBV9 CASSDGTDEQYF TGTGCCAGCAGCGACGGTACGGACGAGCAGTACTTC
. 13 TRBJ2-5 . TRBV4-3 CASSHGVWETQYF TGCGCCAGCAGCCACGGGGTTTGGGAGACCCAGTACTTC
few 13 TRBJ2-3 . TRBV6-4 CASSDRGTDTQYF TGTGCCAGCAGTGACCGGGGCACAGATACGCAGTATTTT
. 16 TRBJ1-3 . TRBV7-2 CASRAGHMSSGNTIYF TGTGCCAGCAGAGCAGGACATATGAGCTCTGGAAACACCATATATTTT
. 17 TRBJ2-7 TRBD2 TRBV2 CASSETSVLAGAGEQYF TGTGCCAGCAGTGAAACCTCGGTCCTAGCGGGAGCTGGCGAGCAGTACTTC
. 12 TRBJ2-1 TRBD2 TRBV27 CASSLTSGEQFF TGTGCCAGCAGCCTGACTAGCGGTGAGCAGTTCTTC
. 17 TRBJ2-5 TRBD2 TRBV5-4 CASRRWGSGRAAETQYF TGTGCCAGCAGACGTTGGGGTAGCGGGAGGGCCGCGGAGACCCAGTACTTC
few 15 TRBJ2-2 . TRBV9 CASSVGGMDTGELFF TGTGCCAGCAGCGTAGGCGGAATGGACACCGGGGAGCTGTTTTTT
. 15 TRBJ2-5 TRBD2 TRBV4-3 CASSQAGGAWETQYF TGCGCCAGCAGCCAAGCCGGGGGGGCCTGGGAGACCCAGTACTTC
. 13 TRBJ2-7 TRBD1 TRBV19 CASTSRDRDEQYF TGTGCCAGTACGTCCCGGGACAGGGACGAGCAGTACTTC
. 14 TRBJ1-3 . TRBV5-1 CASSLEPAGNTIYF TGCGCCAGCAGCTTGGAGCCAGCTGGAAACACCATATATTTT
. 14 TRBJ2-2 . TRBV27 CASSLRGAHGELFF TGTGCCAGCAGTTTGAGGGGGGCCCACGGGGAGCTGTTTTTT
. 13 TRBJ1-1 . TRBV7-8 CASSLARTVEAFF TGTGCCAGCAGCTTAGCGCGGACAGTTGAAGCTTTCTTT
. 16 TRBJ2-1 TRBD2 TRBV5-4 CASSPWGRGAYNEQFF TGTGCCAGCAGCCCATGGGGGCGGGGGGCCTACAATGAGCAGTTCTTC
. 15 TRBJ1-3 . TRBV7-6 CASSSHMGSGNTIYF TGTGCCAGCAGCTCCCACATGGGCTCTGGAAACACCATATATTTT
. 15 TRBJ2-5 . TRBV18 CASSPSLTGIETQYF TGTGCCAGCTCACCATCGTTGACGGGGATCGAGACCCAGTACTTC
. 13 TRBJ2-2 . TRBV7-9 CASSSQGSGELFF TGTGCCAGCAGCTCCCAGGGGTCCGGGGAGCTGTTTTTT
. 15 TRBJ2-7 TRBD2 TRBV5-1 CASSSGLAGNYEQYF TGCGCCAGCAGTTCCGGACTAGCGGGGAACTACGAGCAGTACTTC
. 15 TRBJ2-3 . TRBV3-1/TRBV3-2 CASSHQGGGTDTQYF TGTGCCAGCAGCCACCAGGGAGGAGGCACAGATACGCAGTATTTT
. 17 TRBJ1-2 TRBD1 TRBV3-1/TRBV3-2 CASSRVPGQGLNYGYTF TGTGCCAGCAGCCGCGTACCGGGACAGGGCTTAAACTATGGCTACACCTTC
. 16 TRBJ2-1 TRBD2 TRBV5-8 CASSLGTSGRYYEQFF TGTGCCAGCAGCTTAGGGACTAGCGGGAGATATTATGAGCAGTTCTTC
. 17 TRBJ2-1 TRBD2 TRBV4-3 CASSQERGGHLGNEQFF TGCGCCAGCAGCCAGGAGCGGGGGGGCCATCTTGGCAATGAGCAGTTCTTC
. 15 TRBJ2-7 . TRBV10-2 CAAFKVEAFSYEQYF TGCGCAGCTTTCAAAGTCGAGGCTTTCTCCTACGAGCAGTACTTC
few 14 TRBJ2-7 . TRBV4-2 CASSQDKGTYEQYF TGTGCCAGCAGCCAAGATAAGGGAACCTACGAGCAGTACTTC
. 15 TRBJ2-1 TRBD2 TRBV5-1 CASSFSGLVSHEQFF TGCGCCAGCAGCTTTTCGGGACTAGTGAGTCATGAGCAGTTCTTC
. 14 TRBJ2-7 . TRBV7-9 CASSLDRTKNEQYF TGTGCCAGCAGCTTAGACAGGACGAAGAACGAGCAGTACTTC
. 15 TRBJ2-7 . TRBV7-2 CASSLDLGRAYEQYF TGTGCCAGCAGCTTAGATTTAGGCAGGGCCTACGAGCAGTACTTC
. 14 TRBJ2-7 TRBD2 TRBV5-4 CASSSGTNSWEQYF TGTGCCAGCAGCTCAGGGACTAATTCATGGGAGCAGTACTTC
. 12 TRBJ1-2 . TRBV30 CAWSPGSYGYTF TGTGCCTGGAGTCCCGGGTCCTATGGCTACACCTTC
. 12 TRBJ2-7 . TRBV7-8 CASSPTGNEQYF TGTGCCAGCAGCCCTACAGGGAACGAGCAGTACTTC
. 13 TRBJ1-1 TRBD1 TRBV19 CASKDRGNTEAFF TGTGCCAGCAAGGACAGGGGGAACACTGAAGCTTTCTTT
. 15 TRBJ2-3 . TRBV7-3 CASSLSARSTDTQYF TGTGCCAGCAGCTTATCCGCTCGCAGCACAGATACGCAGTATTTT
. 15 TRBJ1-2 TRBD1 TRBV10-1 CASSALRDSPYGYTF TGCGCCAGCAGTGCGCTCCGGGACAGCCCCTATGGCTACACCTTC
. 14 TRBJ1-5 . TRBV4-3 CASSQDRGNQPQHF TGCGCCAGCAGCCAAGATCGGGGAAATCAGCCCCAGCATTTT
many 15 TRBJ2-7 . TRBV10-3 CAISSGTLAGSEQYF TGTGCCATCAGCTCCGGGACTCTCGCTGGCTCCGAGCAGTACTTC
. 15 TRBJ1-5 TRBD1 TRBV30 CAWSVNRGGNQPQHF TGTGCCTGGAGTGTAAACAGGGGTGGCAATCAGCCCCAGCATTTT
. 14 TRBJ2-7 TRBD1 TRBV28 CASSFSGQGYEQYF TGTGCCAGCAGTTTTTCAGGACAGGGCTACGAGCAGTACTTC